A single sample gave rise to the 7 T cell receptor beta chains below, sequenced in a study of blood T cell repertoires in COVID-19. Using immunoSEQ multiplex PCR, the repertoire was profiled, and TCRdb retains in-frame clones only, with some absent. The sample carries about 200,000 clones, 84% recorded once. The material sequenced was PBMCs or T cells enriched from blood (not recorded which). The receptors derive from a man aged 40-55 years who had recovered from COVID-19.

The chain links TRBV9 to TRBJ2-3; 7 bases are a match to TRBD2. The CDR3 loop spans 15 amino acids. The germline V gene has CDR1 SGDLS and CDR2 YYNGEE. Germline trimming cut 0 bases from V and 3 bases from J; bases unmatched to any gene: 4. This CDR3 reads CASSVAGLETDTQYF. CDR3 DNA: TGTGCCAGCAGCGTAGCAGGACTAGAAACAGATACGCAGTATTTT.

A note on this clone: Germline and junction disagree at one end, which may indicate a read error. The J gene is TRBJ1-1, the V gene TRBV19, with D perhaps TRBD1 (5 bases). The CDR3 is 18 amino acids. Germline CDR1 is LNHDA and CDR2 is SQIVND (reference sequence). CDR3 residues: CASSIIVGGDLRGTEAFF. CDR3 sequence (DNA): TGCGCCAGTAGTATTATCGTCGGGGGGGACTTACGAGGCACTGAAGCTTTCTTT.

This clone was found once. The V gene is TRBV5-4, the J gene TRBJ1-1, with D hard to call. The germline V gene has CDR1 SGHNT and CDR2 YYREEE (reference sequence). Between the trimmed V and J ends, which lost 0 bases and 4 bases, there was a span of 10 bases. CDR3 size: 14 residues. The CDR3 DNA reads as TGTGCCAGCAGCTTGGACTATTCGGGCACTGAAGCTTTCTTT. It translates to CASSLDYSGTEAFF.

The chain uses TRBV27 and TRBJ1-6, with TRBD1 as a possible D gene (6 bases). CDR1 and CDR2 (germline): MNHEY, SMNVEV (reference sequence). Trimming cost V 2 bases and J 7 bases, with 15 bases left between them. The CDR3 loop spans 16 amino acids. This CDR3 reads CASSLDLGGRNSPLHF. The CDR3 DNA reads as TGTGCCAGCAGTTTAGACTTAGGGGGACGGAATTCACCCCTCCACTTT.

The chain has TRBV3-1 (or the pseudogene TRBV3-2) and TRBJ1-2; D possibly corresponds to TRBD1 (6 bases). The V end was cut by 0 bases, the J end by 7 bases, with 12 bases between. Looked up from germline, CDR1 is LGHDT and CDR2 is YNNKEL (reference sequence). CDR3 length: 14 residues. The CDR3 bases are TGTGCCAGCAGCCAAGATCTGGGGGCGGCTGGCTACACCTTC. It translates to CASSQDLGAAGYTF.

CDR3 coding DNA: TGTGCCAGCAGCGGGCTGGCGGGGTTAGAGACCCAGTACTTC. Protein sequence: CASSGLAGLETQYF. This sequence joins TRBV3-1 (or the pseudogene TRBV3-2) and TRBJ2-5, with TRBD2 as a possible D gene (6 bases). V was pared by 5 bases and J by 4 bases, with 14 bases between. CDR1 is LGHDT, CDR2 YNNKEL, per germline (reference sequence). The CDR3 totals 14 residues.

The genes are TRBV12-3 or TRBV12-4 and TRBJ1-2; D ambiguous. The CDR3 length is 13 residues. V dropped 3 bases and J dropped 6 bases, with 11 bases sitting between them. The CDR3 sequence: CASSLRRADGYTF. CDR3 nucleotide sequence: TGTGCCAGCAGTTTGCGGAGGGCGGATGGCTACACCTTC.